This T cell receptor beta chain was observed in a study of T cell responses to AZD1222 COVID-19 vaccine (dated by TCRdb to about 2021). For context, the study as a whole: TCR sequencing covered more than 230 trial participants: 200 to 220 given two doses of AZD1222 and about 26 given two doses of MenACWY control vaccine. Enrollment into the trials was organized by age into subgroups of 18-55, 56-69 and 70-plus years, and those subgroups contained roughly 150, 30 and 60 TCR-sequenced participants, respectively.

The CDR3 regions of human TCRbeta chains were analyzed by immunosequencing. On the authors' methods: TCRs in the repertoires were matched against a reference library of SARS-CoV-2-specific TCRs that had been generated with the MIRA antigen-specificity platform. Breadth was defined as the fraction of unique TCRs that were SARS-CoV-2-associated. Depth was defined as the fraction of total T cells that were SARS-CoV-2-associated. Using the MIRA data, each spike-specific TCR was assigned both to the spike region to which the TCR was reactive and to a CD4 or CD8 class. Log10-transformed breadth and depth values were compared by one-way ANOVA with Sidak's multiple comparisons tests. Held by TCRdb, this immuneACCESS table contains in-frame sequences only and omits some clones. Under half of the omission traces to an unresolved V gene where checked; the cause of the rest is unknown. The DNA was the basis for D and trimming; V, J and clone size are from that table. The sample table contains about 140,000 clones; only one count was recorded for roughly 91% of them. About 2% of the sample is taken by the ten largest.

As for this clone: Its antigen remains unidentified. Nothing much larger sits one base from this clone, and base qualities are not available.

V has 6 bases trimmed and J has 10 bases trimmed; junction bases matching no gene number 7. Spanning cysteine to phenylalanine, the CDR3 consists of 12 amino acids. Just CDR3 DNA is preserved here, 36 bases in frame from base 1. CDR1 and CDR2, per the germline V gene (reference sequence), are SEHNR and FQNEAQ. The research as a whole found: CD4 TCRs associated with the vaccine covered the entire spike protein, and the dominant responses were in regions 160-218 and 743-854. In the small 56-69-year group, the increase in depth fell short of significance, most likely because of low power. Because no samples from the day 14 peak response were available, repertoires could be characterized only after the peak T cell response. Participants were mostly white British, with more females than males. The authors suggested clonal diversity may have been underestimated. Reportedly, close to half of the unique spike-specific TCRs recognized epitopes lying outside the regions that are mutated in the B.1.351 and B.1.1.7 variants. Spike-specific TCR breadth and depth rose significantly after two AZD1222 doses compared with day 0 and with MenACWY recipients. Conclusions about previously exposed vaccinees are limited because only six or seven AZD1222 recipients were SARS-CoV-2 seropositive at baseline.

Per the publication, the time point label means: about 28 days (+/-7) after the second vaccine dose. Because spike-specific TCR depth and breadth did not differ between the two schedules, AZD1222 recipients who got a second dose at roughly 4 weeks were pooled with those who got a second dose at roughly 12 weeks. Samples from vaccinated people were obtained from the UK trials COV001 and COV002, which included a single-blind randomized controlled phase 2/3 trial of AZD1222 (ChAdOx1 nCoV-19) in healthy adults. For TCRbeta chain sequencing, PBMC samples from trial participants were taken at day 0 and at day 28 after the second dose.

This TCR derives from an adult who received the AZD1222 COVID-19 vaccine. The sequenced sample was peripheral blood, obtained 28 days after the second AZD1222 dose. The rearrangement combines TRBV7-9 with TRBJ2-3, with 7 bases aligning to TRBD2. The CDR3 sequence is CASSDGRGSQYF. Here is the DNA: TGTGCCAGCAGTGATGGGAGGGGATCGCAGTATTTT.